One and the same sample provided the 24 T cell receptor beta chains below, sequenced in a study of T-cell reconstitution after alpha-beta-depleted transplantation in children. TCRbeta library construction was performed incorporating unique molecular identifiers. TCRdb reprocessed the PCR reads via MiXCR and lists one record per CDR3 protein. This sample yields about 980,000 distinct CDR3 sequences, of which about 29% are seen a single time; roughly 27% belongs to the top ten. This specimen was PBMCs, mostly from graft donor cells, taken 360 days after TCRalphabeta/CD19-depleted stem cell transplant. All receptors come from a boy under two years old who had a stem cell transplant for SCID, so the T cells may come from the graft donor.

This chain joins TRBV2 and TRBJ2-5; a possible D gene is TRBD2 (6 bases). With 6 bases removed from V and 3 bases from J, the gap between germline ends came to 14 bases. CDR3 length equals 14 residues. The germline V gene encodes CDR1 SNHLY and CDR2 FYNNEI. The CDR3 DNA reads as TGTGCCAGCAGGCGGGGAATCCGTGAAGAGACCCAGTACTTC. Encoded protein: CASRRGIREETQYF.

The chain uses TRBV2 and TRBJ2-1; possible D gene TRBD2, 5 bases. CDR1 SNHLY and CDR2 FYNNEI come from the germline V gene. CDR3 length: 16 residues. The V and J ends lost 6 bases and 1 base respectively, with 16 bases between them. The CDR3 sequence is CASSGVERTSYNEQFF. The DNA for the CDR3 is TGTGCCAGCAGCGGGGTAGAGCGGACTTCCTACAATGAGCAGTTCTTC.

This chain links TRBV6-1 with TRBJ2-1; 7 nucleotides match TRBD1. V lost 5 bases and J lost 10; bases outside the gene matches: 14. CDR3 size: 15 residues. Germline assignment: CDR1 MNHNS and CDR2 SASEGT. The chain's CDR3 is CASSIGTDELGEQFF. The DNA of the CDR3 is TGTGCCAGCAGTATTGGGACAGACGAATTGGGAGAGCAGTTCTTC.

This rearrangement joins TRBV12-3 or TRBV12-4 to TRBJ2-3; D might be TRBD2 (5 bases). Trimming removed 1 base from V and 5 bases from J, with 13 bases in between. The CDR3 is 15 residues long. This CDR3 reads CASSLGGHEGDTQYF. The CDR3 DNA reads as TGTGCCAGCAGTTTAGGGGGTCATGAGGGAGATACGCAGTATTTT.

In this sample, this clonotype turned up a few times. V usage is TRBV7-9 and J usage is TRBJ1-2; 7 positions agree with TRBD1. This CDR3 contains 12 residues. Germline-derived CDR1 and CDR2 are SEHNR and FQNEAQ (reference sequence). The trim removed 9 bases at V and 7 bases at J, leaving 8 bases unmatched. In nucleotides, the CDR3 is TGTGCCAGTATAGGGGGCGCCGGTGGCTACACCTTC. Translated: CASIGGAGGYTF.

There are a few counts of this clonotype. The rearrangement joins TRBV15 to TRBJ2-3; TRBD1 or TRBD2 may be the D gene (5 bases each). In germline, CDR1 is LNHNV, CDR2 YYDKDF (reference sequence). V was cut by 6 bases and J by 8 bases, with 15 bases left in between. The CDR3 is 13 residues long. The CDR3 is CATRIRDLGTQYF. CDR3 in DNA: TGTGCCACCAGGATCAGGGACCTGGGTACGCAGTATTTT.

The sample holds a few counts of this clonotype. The CDR3 DNA follows: TGTGCCAGCAGTTTAGGGGAGGGACAGGGTCTTCAGCCCCAGCATTTT. Its translation: CASSLGEGQGLQPQHF. The gene calls are TRBV12-3 or TRBV12-4 and TRBJ1-5, with 9 bases that match TRBD1. The junction had 7 bases not matched to a gene; V was cut back by 1 base and J by 6 bases. The CDR3 runs 16 residues.

The rearrangement joins TRBV27 to TRBJ2-7, with a tentative D call TRBD2 (5 bases). With 6 bases removed from V and 3 bases from J, the gap between germline ends came to 12 bases. Germline V gene lookup returns CDR1 MNHEY and CDR2 SMNVEV (reference sequence). There are 13 residues in the CDR3. The CDR3 is CASRGVGFYEQYF. In DNA form, the CDR3 reads TGTGCCAGCAGGGGAGTTGGGTTCTACGAGCAGTACTTC.

This clonotype was counted only a few times. The chain links TRBV6-1 to TRBJ2-2; unclear D gene. Germline CDR1 and CDR2: MNHNS and SASEGT. The length of the CDR3 is 16 residues. The ends were cut back, 4 bases at V and 5 bases at J, with 17 bases in the middle. This chain's CDR3 is CASSATDRIGTGELFF. As DNA, the CDR3 is TGTGCCAGCAGTGCTACAGACCGAATCGGGACCGGGGAGCTGTTTTTT.

V is TRBV28 and J is TRBJ1-5; 9 bases map to TRBD1. There are 15 residues in the CDR3. Trimming removed 7 bases from V and 7 bases from J; junction bases left unmatched: 11. In germline, CDR1 is MDHEN, CDR2 SYDVKM. The CDR3 protein is CASTLGDRVRQPQHF. The CDR3 nucleotides are TGTGCCAGCACCTTAGGGGACAGGGTCCGGCAGCCCCAGCATTTT.

This CDR3 reads CSVGSRGRGNTEAFF. In DNA form, the CDR3 reads TGCAGCGTTGGTTCCCGGGGGCGCGGGAACACTGAAGCTTTCTTT. The chain carries TRBV29-1 and TRBJ1-1; the D gene is possibly TRBD1 (6 bases). Germline V gives CDR1 SQVTM, CDR2 ANQGSEA. This CDR3 contains 15 residues. V shed 4 bases and J shed 1 base, with 16 bases lying between them.

V gene TRBV5-1 combines with J gene TRBJ2-7; D call uncertain. The V gene's germline CDR1 is SGHRS and CDR2 YFSETQ. The germline V and J ends were trimmed by 4 bases and 4 bases, with 15 bases remaining between them. The CDR3 loop spans 14 amino acids. In nucleotides, the CDR3 is TGCGCCAGCAGCATCGGACCGACCGTTTACGAGCAGTACTTC. The encoded protein is CASSIGPTVYEQYF.

The genes are TRBV20-1 and TRBJ2-1; TRBD2 aligns across 8 bases. Germline lookup yields CDR1 DFQATT and CDR2 SNEGSKA (reference sequence). The V segment lost 6 bases and the J segment 0 bases; nucleotides outside the gene matches: 7. The CDR3 sequence is 15 residues long. The CDR3 coding sequence is TGCAGTGCGTACCTCGGGGGGGCCTCCTACAATGAGCAGTTCTTC. Its translation is CSAYLGGASYNEQFF.

The rearrangement uses TRBV5-1 and TRBJ2-7, with D maybe TRBD2 (6 bases). Trimming took off 4 bases at V and 0 bases at J, with 11 bases between the two ends. The CDR3 sequence is 14 residues long. Per the germline V gene, CDR1 is SGHRS and CDR2 is YFSETQ. CDR3 coding DNA: TGCGCCAGCAGCCCGGAGGGCCGCTCCTACGAGCAGTACTTC. The encoded protein is CASSPEGRSYEQYF.

The rearrangement uses TRBV18 and TRBJ2-2, with D hard to call. Germline CDR1 reads KGHSH; CDR2 reads LQKENI. Between the trimmed V and J ends, which lost 4 bases and 5 bases, there was a span of 8 bases. This CDR3 is 13 amino acids long. The CDR3 bases are TGTGCCAGCTCACGTCACTCGACCGGGGAGCTGTTTTTT. Amino acid sequence: CASSRHSTGELFF.

This clonotype turned up a few times. The chain joins TRBV29-1 to TRBJ2-7, with D perhaps given as TRBD1 or TRBD2 (7 bases each). CDR3 size: 13 residues. Germline assignment: CDR1 SQVTM and CDR2 ANQGSEA. V lost 3 bases and J 3 bases, leaving 12 bases between the germline ends. The CDR3 sequence: CSVETGRVYEQYF. In DNA form, the CDR3 reads TGCAGCGTTGAGACAGGGAGGGTCTACGAGCAGTACTTC.

V gene TRBV20-1 combines with J gene TRBJ1-5; D is possibly TRBD1 (6 bases). Germline-derived CDR1 and CDR2 are DFQATT and SNEGSKA (reference sequence). The CDR3 spans 14 residues. V lost 0 bases, J lost 2 bases, and 8 bases lay in between. Here the CDR3 reads CSARDPGGNQPQHF. The CDR3 DNA reads TGCAGTGCTAGAGATCCAGGGGGCAATCAGCCCCAGCATTTT.

This clonotype has more than one count but fewer than ten. The chain links TRBV4-1 to TRBJ2-3; TRBD1 matches 8 bases. Germline CDR1 reads MGHRA; CDR2 reads YSYEKL. The CDR3 runs 17 residues. J was trimmed by 3 bases and V by 3 bases; bases with no gene match: 11. For the CDR3, the DNA is TGCGCCAGCAGCCAGGGGGACAGGACCGCAGGGACAGATACGCAGTATTTT. This translates into CASSQGDRTAGTDTQYF.

The rearrangement uses TRBV5-1 and TRBJ2-7, with TRBD2 matching 7 bases. The J segment lost 0 bases and the V segment lost 5 bases, leaving 8 bases of the junction unmatched. This CDR3 is 15 amino acids long. Germline CDR1 is SGHRS and CDR2 is YFSETQ. CDR3 region: CASRYFGGNSYEQYF. As DNA, the CDR3 is TGCGCCAGCAGGTATTTCGGGGGGAACTCCTACGAGCAGTACTTC.

The chain employs TRBV2 and TRBJ1-6, with a tentative D call TRBD1 (6 bases). The germline CDR1 and CDR2 sequences are SNHLY and FYNNEI. This CDR3 spans 15 amino acids. Trimming shortened V by 1 base and J by 9 bases, and 13 bases separated the two germline ends. The CDR3 DNA sequence: TGTGCCAGCAGTGAAGAGGGGGTAATAACTTCACCCCTCCACTTT. Translating gives CASSEEGVITSPLHF.

The genes are TRBV10-3 and TRBJ2-3; D gene unclear. Trimming cost V 2 bases and J 6 bases, with 3 bases left between them. Germline loops: CDR1 ENHRY, CDR2 SYGVKD. The CDR3 runs to 11 residues. CDR3 DNA sequence: TGTGCCATCAGTGAGGTTGATACGCAGTATTTT. It yields the protein CAISEVDTQYF.

Only a few counts were recorded for this clonotype. The chain uses TRBV12-3 or TRBV12-4 and TRBJ2-3; TRBD2 is a possible D gene (7 bases). This CDR3 region has 14 residues. V lost 8 bases, J lost 0 bases, and 12 bases lay in between. For the CDR3, the DNA is TGTGCCAGCTGGGGGGGCCTAAGCACAGATACGCAGTATTTT. Protein product: CASWGGLSTDTQYF.

This clonotype appeared a few times. The J gene is TRBJ2-1, the V gene TRBV25-1, with 8 positions matching TRBD1. Germline assignment: CDR1 MGHDK and CDR2 SYGVNS. V lost 0 bases to trimming and J lost 9 bases; unmatched junction nucleotides: 4. This CDR3 has 14 amino acids. The CDR3, as DNA: TGTGCCAGCAGTGAATACGGACAGGGCAGTGAGCAGTTCTTC. It encodes CASSEYGQGSEQFF.

This clonotype was found a few times. The chain uses TRBV7-8 and TRBJ2-7, with 8 bases fitting TRBD1. The germline V gene encodes CDR1 SGHVS and CDR2 FQNEAQ. The V and J ends lost 0 bases and 5 bases, in that order; junction bases with no gene match: 9. The CDR3 extends over 16 amino acids. The CDR3 DNA follows: TGTGCCAGCAGCTTAGCGGTCTACCGGGACAGGAACGAGCAGTACTTC. It codes for CASSLAVYRDRNEQYF.